Described below is a single T cell receptor beta chain sequence and its context. V gave up 4 bases and J gave up 1 base; unmatched junction bases: 6. The CDR3 runs to 15 residues. Germline V lookup: CDR1 SGDLS, CDR2 YYNGEE. This entry is derived from a study of blood T cell repertoires in COVID-19. Study background: Researchers got acute and convalescent COVID-19 samples from the United States, Italy and Spain. PBMCs, B-cell-depleted T cells, or T cells provided the cDNA or gDNA that made up the material.

Per the original methods: The authors estimated nucleated cell counts from reference gene primer amplification. The method was immunoSEQ multiplex PCR; TCRdb's version includes in-frame clones alone and lacks a portion of them. V and J calls and clone size are given by that table; D and trimming were obtained from the DNA. The sample carries about 44,000 clones, roughly 88% recorded once. The chain combines TRBV9 with TRBJ1-1; the match to TRBD1 covers 8 bases. The receptor was derived from a woman aged 35 to 49 with acute or convalescent COVID-19. Sequenced input: peripheral blood. The CDR3 loop reads CASSPTGGSNTEAFF. CDR3 in DNA: TGTGCCAGCAGCCCTACAGGGGGTTCGAACACTGAAGCTTTCTTT.